This TCR beta chain was identified in a study of control samples from healthy donors and cancer patients. Germline-derived CDR1 and CDR2 are WNHNN and SYGVQD (reference sequence). The CDR3 runs to 15 residues. The V and J ends lost 4 bases and 1 base respectively, with 13 bases between them. Measured with immunoSEQ multiplex PCR; TCRdb has only the in-frame clones, and not every one. This table holds some 130,000 clones, 90% found once. The clonotype comes from a man aged 18 to 29 in good health. The V and J genes are TRBV10-1 and TRBJ1-1, with D possibly matching TRBD1 (5 bases). The sample taken for sequencing was blood. CDR3 protein: CASSASRVANTEAFF. DNA for the CDR3: TGCGCCAGCAGTGCGTCCAGGGTTGCGAACACTGAAGCTTTCTTT.